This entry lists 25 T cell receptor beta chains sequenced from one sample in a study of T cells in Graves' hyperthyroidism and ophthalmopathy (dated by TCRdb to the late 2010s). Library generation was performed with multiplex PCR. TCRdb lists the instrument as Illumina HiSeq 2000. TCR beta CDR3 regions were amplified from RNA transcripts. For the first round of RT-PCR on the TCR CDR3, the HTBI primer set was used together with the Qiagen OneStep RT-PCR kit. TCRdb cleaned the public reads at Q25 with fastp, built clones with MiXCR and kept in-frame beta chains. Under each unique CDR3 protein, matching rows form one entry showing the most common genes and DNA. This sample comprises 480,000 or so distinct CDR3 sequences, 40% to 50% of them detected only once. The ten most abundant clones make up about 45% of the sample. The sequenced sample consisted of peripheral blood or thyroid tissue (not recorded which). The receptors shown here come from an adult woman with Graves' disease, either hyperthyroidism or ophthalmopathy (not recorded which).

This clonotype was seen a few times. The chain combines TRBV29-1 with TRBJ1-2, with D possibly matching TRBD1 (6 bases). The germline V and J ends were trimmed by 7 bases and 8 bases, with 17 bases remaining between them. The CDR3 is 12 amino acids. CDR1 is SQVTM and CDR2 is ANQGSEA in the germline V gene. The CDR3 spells CSAQHTGRGYTF. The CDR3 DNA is TGCAGCGCCCAACATACAGGGAGAGGCTACACCTTC.

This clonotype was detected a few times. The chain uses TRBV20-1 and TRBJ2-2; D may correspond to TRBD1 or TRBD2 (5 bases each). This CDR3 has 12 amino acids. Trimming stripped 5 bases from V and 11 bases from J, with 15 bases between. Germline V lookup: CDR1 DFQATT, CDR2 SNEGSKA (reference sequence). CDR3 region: CSAVGADKELFF. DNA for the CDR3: TGCAGTGCTGTCGGGGCCGATAAAGAGCTGTTTTTT.

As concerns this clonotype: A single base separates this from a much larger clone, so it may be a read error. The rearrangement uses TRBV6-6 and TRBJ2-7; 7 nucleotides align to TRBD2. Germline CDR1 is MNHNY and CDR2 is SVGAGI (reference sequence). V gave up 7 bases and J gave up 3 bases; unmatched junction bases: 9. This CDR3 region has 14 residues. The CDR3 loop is CASIPSGTDYEQYF. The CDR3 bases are TGTGCCAGCATCCCCAGCGGGACGGACTACGAGCAGTACTTC.

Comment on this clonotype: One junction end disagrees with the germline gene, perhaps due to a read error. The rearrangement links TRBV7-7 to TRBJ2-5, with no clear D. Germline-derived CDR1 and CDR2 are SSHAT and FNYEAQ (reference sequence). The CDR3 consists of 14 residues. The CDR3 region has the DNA TGTGCTAGCAGCCCTAGAAGCGCCCAAGAGACCCAGTACTTC. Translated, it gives CASSPRSAQETQYF. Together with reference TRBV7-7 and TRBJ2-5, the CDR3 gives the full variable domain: GAGVSQSPRYKVTKRGQDVTLRCDPISSHATLYWYQQALGQGPEFLTYFNYEAQPDKSGLPSDRFSAERPEGSISTLTIQRTEQRDSAMYRCASSPRSAQETQYFGPGTRLLVL.

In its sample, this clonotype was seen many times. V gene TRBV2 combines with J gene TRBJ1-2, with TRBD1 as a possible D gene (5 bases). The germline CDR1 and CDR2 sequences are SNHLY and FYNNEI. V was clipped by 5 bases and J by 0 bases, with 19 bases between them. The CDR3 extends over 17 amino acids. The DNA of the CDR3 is TGTGCCAGCAGTACCTCGTTCGGGGGAAACGCTAACTATGGCTACACCTTC. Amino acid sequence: CASSTSFGGNANYGYTF. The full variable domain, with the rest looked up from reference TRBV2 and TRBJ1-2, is EPEVTQTPSHQVTQMGQEVILRCVPISNHLYFYWYRQILGQKVEFLVSFYNNEISEKSEIFDDQFSVERPDGSNFTLKIRSTKLEDSAMYFCASSTSFGGNANYGYTFGSGTRLTVV.

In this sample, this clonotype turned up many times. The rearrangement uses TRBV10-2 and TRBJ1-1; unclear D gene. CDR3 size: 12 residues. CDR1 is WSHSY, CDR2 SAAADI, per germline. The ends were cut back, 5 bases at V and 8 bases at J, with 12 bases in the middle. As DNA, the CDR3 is TGCGCCAGCAGTCCGCCTGGAGGGGAAGCTTTCTTT. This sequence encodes CASSPPGGEAFF.

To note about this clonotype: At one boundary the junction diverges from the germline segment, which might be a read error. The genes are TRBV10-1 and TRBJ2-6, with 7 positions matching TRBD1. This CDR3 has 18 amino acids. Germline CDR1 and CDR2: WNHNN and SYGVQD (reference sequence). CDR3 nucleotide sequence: TGTGCCAGCAGGGGACCGGGACAGCCAAGCTCTGGGGCCAACGTCCTGACTTTC. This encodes CASRGPGQPSSGANVLTF.

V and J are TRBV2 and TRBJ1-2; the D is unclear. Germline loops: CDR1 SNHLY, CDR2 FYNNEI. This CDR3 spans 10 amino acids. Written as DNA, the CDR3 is TGTGCTGCACAGAGCTATGGCTACACCTTC. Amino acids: CAAQSYGYTF.

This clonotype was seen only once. The CDR3 region is CSARPGTDYGYTF. CDR3 DNA sequence: TGCAGTGCGCGGCCAGGGACCGACTATGGCTACACCTTC. J is TRBJ1-2 and V is TRBV20-1; D is perhaps TRBD1 (5 bases). Trimming cost V 6 bases and J 3 bases, with 14 bases left between them. CDR3 length: 13 amino acids. In germline, CDR1 is DFQATT, CDR2 SNEGSKA (reference sequence).

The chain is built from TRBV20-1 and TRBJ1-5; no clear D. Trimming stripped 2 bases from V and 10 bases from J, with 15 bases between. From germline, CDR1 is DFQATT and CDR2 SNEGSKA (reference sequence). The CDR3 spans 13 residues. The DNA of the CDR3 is TGCAGTGCTAGACTCAACCCCGCAGCACCCCAGCATTTT. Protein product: CSARLNPAAPQHF.

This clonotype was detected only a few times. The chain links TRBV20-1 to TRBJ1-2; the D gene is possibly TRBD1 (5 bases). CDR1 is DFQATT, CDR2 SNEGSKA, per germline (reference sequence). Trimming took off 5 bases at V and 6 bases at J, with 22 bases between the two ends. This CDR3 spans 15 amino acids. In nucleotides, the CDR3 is TGCAGTGCTTCTAGCGGGAGCGCCGGGGACGATGGCTACACCTTC. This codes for CSASSGSAGDDGYTF.

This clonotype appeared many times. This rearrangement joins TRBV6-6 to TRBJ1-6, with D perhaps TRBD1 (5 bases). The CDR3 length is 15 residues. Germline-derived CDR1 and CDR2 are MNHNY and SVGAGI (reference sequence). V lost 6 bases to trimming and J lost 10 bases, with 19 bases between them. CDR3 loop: CASSPRGPSISPLHF. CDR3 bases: TGTGCCAGCAGCCCTAGGGGCCCCTCGATCTCACCCCTCCACTTT.

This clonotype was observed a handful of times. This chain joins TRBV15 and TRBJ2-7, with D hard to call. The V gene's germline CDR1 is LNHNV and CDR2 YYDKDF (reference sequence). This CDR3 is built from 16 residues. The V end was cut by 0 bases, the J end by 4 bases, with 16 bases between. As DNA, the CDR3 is TGTGCCACCAGCAGAGATGTACGGTTCTCCCTGTACGAGCAGTACTTC. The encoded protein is CATSRDVRFSLYEQYF.

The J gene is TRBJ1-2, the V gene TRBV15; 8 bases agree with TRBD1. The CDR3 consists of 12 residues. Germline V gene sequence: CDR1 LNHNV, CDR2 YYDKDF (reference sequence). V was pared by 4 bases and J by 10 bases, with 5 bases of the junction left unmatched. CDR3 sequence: CATSTGTGVYTF. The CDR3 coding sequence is TGTGCCACCAGCACCGGGACAGGCGTCTACACCTTC.

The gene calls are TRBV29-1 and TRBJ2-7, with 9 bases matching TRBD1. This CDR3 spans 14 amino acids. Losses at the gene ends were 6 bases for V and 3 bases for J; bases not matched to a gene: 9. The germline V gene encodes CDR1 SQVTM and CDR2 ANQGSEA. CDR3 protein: CSVTPGTGIYEQYF. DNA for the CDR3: TGCAGCGTGACTCCCGGGACAGGGATCTACGAGCAGTACTTC.

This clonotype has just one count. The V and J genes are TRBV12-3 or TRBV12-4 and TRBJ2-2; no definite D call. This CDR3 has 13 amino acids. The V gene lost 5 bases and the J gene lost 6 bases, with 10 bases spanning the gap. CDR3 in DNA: TGTGCCAGCAGTCGCATGTTTCCCGGGGAGCTGTTTTTT. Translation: CASSRMFPGELFF.

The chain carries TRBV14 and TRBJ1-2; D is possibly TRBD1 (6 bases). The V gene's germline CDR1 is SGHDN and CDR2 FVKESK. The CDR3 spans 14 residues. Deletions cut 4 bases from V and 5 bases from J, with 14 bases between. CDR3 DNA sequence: TGTGCCAGCAGCCCCCAACTTGGACAGTATGGCTACACCTTC. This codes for CASSPQLGQYGYTF.

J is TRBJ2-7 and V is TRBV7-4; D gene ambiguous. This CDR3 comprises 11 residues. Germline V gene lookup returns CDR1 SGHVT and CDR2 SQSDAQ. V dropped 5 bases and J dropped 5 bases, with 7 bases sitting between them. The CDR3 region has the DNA TGTGCCAGCAGCCCAAACAACGAGCAGTACTTC. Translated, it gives CASSPNNEQYF.

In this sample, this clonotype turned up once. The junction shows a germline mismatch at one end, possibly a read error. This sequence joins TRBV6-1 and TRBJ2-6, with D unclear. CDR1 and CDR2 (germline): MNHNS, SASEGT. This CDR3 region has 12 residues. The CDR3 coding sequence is TGTGCCAGCAGTGAAGTGGGCAACACTGAAGCTTTC. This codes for CASSEVGNTEAF.

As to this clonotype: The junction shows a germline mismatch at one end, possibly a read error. CDR3: CASSQAIMQEKLFF. CDR3 DNA sequence: TGCGCCAGCAGCCAAGCGATTATGCAAGAAAAACTGTTTTTT. V is TRBV7-9 and J is TRBJ1-4; D unclear. CDR3 size: 14 residues. In germline, CDR1 is SEHNR, CDR2 FQNEAQ (reference sequence).

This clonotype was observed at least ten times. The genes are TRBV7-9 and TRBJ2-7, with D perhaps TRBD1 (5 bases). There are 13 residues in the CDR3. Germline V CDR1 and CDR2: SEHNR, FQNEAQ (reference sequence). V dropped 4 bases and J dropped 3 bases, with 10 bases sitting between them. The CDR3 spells CASSSTDSYEQYF. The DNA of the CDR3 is TGTGCCAGCAGCTCAACTGACAGCTACGAGCAGTACTTC.

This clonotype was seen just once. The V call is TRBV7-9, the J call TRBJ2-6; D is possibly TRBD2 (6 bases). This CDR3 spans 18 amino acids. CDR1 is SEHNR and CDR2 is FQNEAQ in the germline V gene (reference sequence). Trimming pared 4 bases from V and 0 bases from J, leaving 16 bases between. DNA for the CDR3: TGTGCCAGCAGCTCGGGGCGGGGCATTGGCTCTGGGGCCAACGTCCTGACTTTC. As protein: CASSSGRGIGSGANVLTF.

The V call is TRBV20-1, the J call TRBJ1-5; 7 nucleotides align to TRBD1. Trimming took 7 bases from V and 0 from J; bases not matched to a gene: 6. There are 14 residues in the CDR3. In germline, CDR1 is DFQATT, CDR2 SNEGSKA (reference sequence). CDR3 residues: CSGSRGFSNQPQHF. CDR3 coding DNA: TGCAGTGGTAGCAGGGGGTTTAGCAATCAGCCCCAGCATTTT.

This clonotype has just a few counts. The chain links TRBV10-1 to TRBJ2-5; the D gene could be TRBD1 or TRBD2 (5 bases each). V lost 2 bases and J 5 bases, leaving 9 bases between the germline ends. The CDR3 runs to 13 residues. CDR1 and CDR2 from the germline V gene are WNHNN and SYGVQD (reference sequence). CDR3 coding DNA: TGCGCCAGCAGTGAGGGCTGGGGGGAGACCCAGTACTTC. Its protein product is CASSEGWGETQYF.

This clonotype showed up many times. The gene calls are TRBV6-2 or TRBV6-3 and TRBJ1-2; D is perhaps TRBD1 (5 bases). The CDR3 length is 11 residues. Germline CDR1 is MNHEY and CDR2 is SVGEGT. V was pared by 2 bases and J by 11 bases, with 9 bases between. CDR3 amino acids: CASSYPTEYTF. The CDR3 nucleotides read TGTGCCAGCAGTTACCCGACAGAGTACACCTTC.